This passage covers 30 T cell receptor beta chains from one sample sequenced in a study of cytomegalovirus exposure and HLA in healthy donors. A multiplex PCR was run with 60 Vbeta primers and 13 Jbeta primers. This table comes from immunoSEQ multiplex PCR, and its TCRdb copy is limited to in-frame clones, with some not included. Of 45,000 to 55,000 clones detected, roughly 80% appear once; the ten largest clones hold around 8%. What was sequenced was PBMCs. These receptors were obtained from a man under 40 in good health and CMV-seropositive.

The genes are TRBV2 and TRBJ2-7, with 8 bases matching TRBD1. With 4 bases clipped from V and 3 bases from J, the junction kept 5 bases outside the gene matches. The germline gives CDR1 SNHLY, CDR2 FYNNEI. The CDR3 is 14 amino acids. In DNA form, the CDR3 reads TGTGCCAGCAGTGGAACAGGGGGAGTCTACGAGCAGTACTTC. This gives the protein CASSGTGGVYEQYF.

This sequence joins TRBV5-6 and TRBJ2-3, with D tentatively TRBD2 (5 bases). V gave up 4 bases and J gave up 4 bases, with 16 bases separating them. Looked up from germline, CDR1 is SGHDT and CDR2 is YYEEEE. CDR3 length equals 15 residues. CDR3 sequence (DNA): TGTGCCAGCAGCCTGGACCTGGGAGTGGCAGATACGCAGTATTTT. This codes for CASSLDLGVADTQYF.

The chain links TRBV2 to TRBJ2-2; D perhaps matches TRBD2 (5 bases). The CDR3 has 14 residues. The germline CDR1 and CDR2 sequences are SNHLY and FYNNEI. V gave up 2 bases and J gave up 7 bases, with 11 bases separating them. The CDR3 nucleotides read TGTGCCAGCAGTGAATCTGGGAGTGACGGGGAGCTGTTTTTT. It yields the protein CASSESGSDGELFF.

V and J are TRBV27 and TRBJ1-4, with D unclear. The CDR3 contains 14 residues. Trimming removed 6 bases at V and 7 bases at J, with 15 bases between. CDR1 is MNHEY and CDR2 is SMNVEV in the germline V gene (reference sequence). CDR3 region: CASSPTWEAEKLFF. The CDR3 region has the DNA TGTGCCAGCAGCCCCACTTGGGAGGCTGAAAAACTGTTTTTT.

This clone came up once. CDR3 sequence reads: CASSLVPTEIQTSYEQYF. The CDR3 DNA follows: TGCGCCAGCAGCTTGGTTCCAACGGAGATCCAAACTTCCTACGAGCAGTACTTC. The chain carries TRBV5-1 and TRBJ2-7; D call uncertain. Germline CDR1 and CDR2: SGHRS and YFSETQ. Trimming left V 0 bases short and J 1 base short, with 20 bases between. The CDR3 covers 18 residues.

The chain uses TRBV6-1 and TRBJ2-7, with D maybe TRBD1 (5 bases). V was clipped by 7 bases and J by 2 bases, with 15 bases between them. The CDR3 is 14 residues long. Germline lookup yields CDR1 MNHNS and CDR2 SASEGT. CDR3 sequence reads: CASNEGALAYEQYF. As DNA, the CDR3 is TGTGCCAGCAACGAAGGGGCCCTTGCCTACGAGCAGTACTTC.

The sample holds one count of this clone. One junction end does not reproduce the germline sequence, and a read error may be involved. This sequence joins TRBV5-1 and TRBJ2-1; TRBD2 agrees at 10 bases. This CDR3 spans 14 amino acids. CDR1 is SGHRS and CDR2 is YFSETQ in the germline V gene. CDR3 nucleotide sequence: TGCGCCAGCAGACTAGCGGGGTCCTTCAATGAGCAGTTCTTC. Translation: CASRLAGSFNEQFF.

The gene calls are TRBV5-4 and TRBJ2-5; 7 positions agree with TRBD1. The germline gives CDR1 SGHNT, CDR2 YYREEE (reference sequence). The CDR3 is made up of 14 amino acids. Unmatched junction bases numbered 4, after V lost 0 bases and J lost 5 bases. CDR3 residues: CASSLDRGRETQYF. CDR3 nucleotide sequence: TGTGCCAGCAGCTTGGACAGGGGCAGGGAGACCCAGTACTTC.

This clone has just one count. The chain combines TRBV18 with TRBJ2-1, with TRBD1 matching over 8 bases. V dropped 8 bases and J dropped 5; count of bases not matched to a gene: 5. Germline V lookup: CDR1 KGHSH, CDR2 LQKENI. The CDR3 runs 13 residues. CDR3 amino acids: CASPGTGNNEQFF. DNA of the CDR3: TGTGCCAGCCCAGGGACAGGAAACAATGAGCAGTTCTTC.

The chain links TRBV5-6 to TRBJ2-3; tentative D call: TRBD2 (5 bases). The CDR3 length is 16 residues. Per germline, CDR1 SGHDT and CDR2 YYEEEE. The ends were cut back, 2 bases at V and 0 bases at J, with 13 bases in the middle. Here the CDR3 DNA reads TGTGCCAGCAGCTTACGGGGAGTCTCTAGCACAGATACGCAGTATTTT. Translated: CASSLRGVSSTDTQYF. Full variable domain (outside the CDR3, taken from reference TRBV5-6 and TRBJ2-3): DAGVTQSPTHLIKTRGQQVTLRCSPKSGHDTVSWYQQALGQGPQFIFQYYEEEERQRGNFPDRFSGHQFPNYSSELNVNALLLGDSALYLCASSLRGVSSTDTQYFGPGTRLTVL.

This clone appeared a few times. The chain links TRBV4-2 to TRBJ2-7; 7 bases agree with TRBD2. The J segment lost 1 base and the V segment lost 4 bases, leaving 4 bases of the junction unmatched. Germline V gene lookup returns CDR1 LGHNA and CDR2 YNFKEQ. This CDR3 region has 14 residues. The CDR3 reads CASSPSGPSYEQYF. The CDR3 nucleotides are TGTGCCAGCAGCCCTAGCGGTCCGTCCTACGAGCAGTACTTC.

This clone was seen once. The chain combines TRBV5-1 with TRBJ2-7, with unresolved D. CDR1 and CDR2 (germline): SGHRS, YFSETQ. V was shortened by 6 bases and J by 3 bases, with 16 bases between the two germline ends. The CDR3 runs 14 residues. CDR3 loop: CASNPPGQSYEQYF. The CDR3 DNA reads as TGCGCCAGCAATCCCCCGGGTCAGAGCTACGAGCAGTACTTC.

The chain uses TRBV18 and TRBJ1-1; a weak D match, TRBD1 (5 bases). CDR3 length: 15 amino acids. Trimming removed 3 bases from V and 2 bases from J, with 13 bases in between. Germline CDR1 and CDR2: KGHSH and LQKENI. CDR3 DNA sequence: TGTGCCAGCTCACCTAGCACAGGAAGAAACACTGAAGCTTTCTTT. Translated, it gives CASSPSTGRNTEAFF.

The chain links TRBV11-2 to TRBJ2-5, with D unclear. Judging by the DNA end, TRBJ2-7 fits better; the J call may be wrong. This CDR3 has 15 residues. The V gene's germline CDR1 is SGHAT and CDR2 FQNNGV. The CDR3 spells CASSLDYRSSYEQYF. The CDR3 bases are TGTGCCAGCAGCTTAGACTACCGGAGCTCCTACGAGCAGTACTTC.

The rearrangement joins TRBV29-1 to TRBJ1-2; 8 bases fit TRBD1. CDR3 length equals 16 residues. The J segment lost 0 bases and the V segment lost 0 bases, leaving 6 bases of the junction unmatched. Looked up from germline, CDR1 is SQVTM and CDR2 is ANQGSEA. CDR3 sequence: CSVEDRGTGANYGYTF. The CDR3 DNA reads as TGCAGCGTTGAAGATCGGGGGACAGGAGCTAACTATGGCTACACCTTC.

This clone was seen a few times. The CDR3 region is CASSIGGHQPQHF. The CDR3, as DNA: TGTGCCAGCAGTATAGGGGGACATCAGCCCCAGCATTTT. This chain joins TRBV6-5 and TRBJ1-5; a weak D match, TRBD1 (6 bases). CDR1 MNHEY and CDR2 SVGAGI come from the germline V gene. Trimming stripped 5 bases from V and 5 bases from J, with 10 bases between. The CDR3 consists of 13 residues.

The chain has TRBV6-5 and TRBJ1-2; unclear D gene. The germline CDR1 and CDR2 sequences are MNHEY and SVGAGI. V dropped 5 bases and J dropped 2 bases, with 12 bases sitting between them. The CDR3 runs 14 residues. CDR3: CASSGGRANYGYTF. For the CDR3, the DNA is TGTGCCAGCAGTGGAGGAAGGGCCAACTATGGCTACACCTTC.

V and J are TRBV10-3 and TRBJ1-1; 11 bases map to TRBD1. Germline loops: CDR1 ENHRY, CDR2 SYGVKD. The CDR3 covers 13 residues. V dropped 4 bases and J dropped 10; count of bases not matched to a gene: 5. The CDR3 spells CAISGTGGVVAFF. The CDR3 coding sequence is TGTGCCATCAGTGGGACAGGGGGCGTCGTAGCTTTCTTT.

The chain combines TRBV6-5 with TRBJ1-5; D call uncertain. CDR1 and CDR2 (germline): MNHEY, SVGAGI. The CDR3 covers 15 residues. Trimming shortened V by 6 bases and J by 1 base, and 13 bases separated the two germline ends. CDR3 sequence (DNA): TGTGCCAGCAGGGGTTCGGGAAAAAGCAATCAGCCCCAGCATTTT. It encodes CASRGSGKSNQPQHF.

The chain recombines TRBV2 with TRBJ1-1, with D possibly TRBD1 on 5 matching bases. The germline V and J ends were trimmed by 4 bases and 5 bases, with 11 bases remaining between them. Germline CDR1 and CDR2: SNHLY and FYNNEI. This CDR3 comprises 13 residues. The CDR3 DNA follows: TGTGCCAGCAGTGCCGACAGAGTTACTGAAGCTTTCTTT. This gives the protein CASSADRVTEAFF.

The rearrangement joins TRBV13 to TRBJ1-4; no firm D call. Germline V gene sequence: CDR1 PRHDT, CDR2 FYEKMQ (reference sequence). This CDR3 spans 14 amino acids. Trimming removed 3 bases from V and 7 bases from J, with 12 bases in between. The CDR3 DNA sequence: TGTGCCAGCAGCTTCGAGGTCGGAGGTGAAAAACTGTTTTTT. Protein sequence: CASSFEVGGEKLFF.

The chain has TRBV7-7 and TRBJ2-5; 7 bases map to TRBD1. This CDR3 has 13 amino acids. Germline V lookup: CDR1 SSHAT, CDR2 FNYEAQ (reference sequence). J was trimmed by 3 bases and V by 5 bases; bases with no gene match: 3. Here the CDR3 DNA reads TGTGCCAGCAGCCGGGACAGAGAAGAGACCCAGTACTTC. Translated: CASSRDREETQYF.

The chain joins TRBV5-8 to TRBJ1-2; 8 bases match TRBD1. The CDR3 has 16 residues. From germline, CDR1 is SGHTS and CDR2 YDEGEE. The V and J ends lost 2 bases and 8 bases, in that order; junction bases with no gene match: 14. CDR3 nucleotide sequence: TGTGCCAGCAGCTTAGGGGACCTACAGGGGGAGGAAGGCTACACCTTC. It translates to CASSLGDLQGEEGYTF.

In its sample, this clone was seen once. The CDR3 protein is CASSEQRGAQETQYF. CDR3 DNA: TGTGCCAGCAGCGAACAGCGGGGGGCCCAAGAGACCCAGTACTTC. This chain connects TRBV6-1 to TRBJ2-5; TRBD2 matches at 9 bases. J lost 1 base, V lost 6 bases, and 6 bases had no gene match. The CDR3 totals 15 residues. The V gene's germline CDR1 is MNHNS and CDR2 SASEGT.

The V gene is TRBV7-9, the J gene TRBJ2-7; no definite D call. V dropped 8 bases and J dropped 0 bases, with 8 bases sitting between them. CDR3 length equals 12 residues. The germline gives CDR1 SEHNR, CDR2 FQNEAQ (reference sequence). CDR3: CASASGSYEQYF. Written as DNA, the CDR3 is TGTGCCAGCGCTTCAGGCTCCTACGAGCAGTACTTC.

This chain links TRBV9 with TRBJ1-4; 9 nucleotides agree with TRBD1. V lost 4 bases to trimming and J lost 8 bases; unmatched junction nucleotides: 6. The CDR3 loop spans 14 amino acids. Germline V gives CDR1 SGDLS, CDR2 YYNGEE. The CDR3 is CASSFGTGKEKLFF. CDR3 DNA sequence: TGTGCCAGCAGCTTTGGGACAGGGAAGGAAAAACTGTTTTTT.

In this sample, this clone turned up a few times. The chain links TRBV4-1 to TRBJ1-1, with 7 bases fitting TRBD1. There are 20 residues in the CDR3. After removal of 1 base from V and 1 base from J, the junction contained 18 bases not matched to a gene. Germline CDR1 is MGHRA and CDR2 is YSYEKL. As DNA, the CDR3 is TGCGCCAGCAGCCAAGGGACAGGCGGATCCGTCCTAGATTCGAACACTGAAGCTTTCTTT. Translated: CASSQGTGGSVLDSNTEAFF.

The chain joins TRBV4-1 to TRBJ2-1; D perhaps matches TRBD1 (6 bases). This CDR3 has 14 amino acids. Trimming stripped 2 bases from V and 6 bases from J, with 11 bases between. Germline CDR1 reads MGHRA; CDR2 reads YSYEKL. The CDR3 loop is CASSQPRDTNEQFF. The CDR3 coding sequence is TGCGCCAGCAGCCAACCCCGGGACACCAATGAGCAGTTCTTC.

The rearrangement joins TRBV5-1 to TRBJ1-6; TRBD1 aligns across 7 bases. The CDR3 runs to 17 residues. Germline assignment: CDR1 SGHRS and CDR2 YFSETQ. With V trimmed by 4 bases and J by 0 bases, 7 bases remained unmatched. The chain's CDR3 is CASSPTGQSSYNSPLHF. The CDR3 bases are TGCGCCAGCAGCCCCACGGGACAGAGCTCCTATAATTCACCCCTCCACTTT. The full variable domain, completed using reference TRBV5-1 and TRBJ1-6, is KAGVTQTPRYLIKTRGQQVTLSCSPISGHRSVSWYQQTPGQGLQFLFEYFSETQRNKGNFPGRFSGRQFSNSRSEMNVSTLELGDSALYLCASSPTGQSSYNSPLHFGNGTRLTVT.

The rearrangement uses TRBV7-2 and TRBJ1-3; D is uncertain. The CDR3 loop spans 14 amino acids. The ends were cut back, 1 base at V and 4 bases at J, with 8 bases in the middle. The germline CDR1 and CDR2 sequences are SGHTA and FQGNSA. The CDR3 protein is CASSLGLAGNTIYF. CDR3 bases: TGTGCCAGCAGCTTAGGCCTGGCCGGAAACACCATATATTTT.